Below are 21 T cell receptor beta chains sequenced from a single sample in a study of cytomegalovirus exposure and HLA in healthy donors. The PCR used 60 Vbeta and 13 Jbeta primers. Data came from immunoSEQ multiplex PCR; TCRdb stores just in-frame clones and leaves some out. The sample lists roughly 120,000 clones; around 79% were seen once. Specimen: PBMCs. Receptors originate from a woman under 30 in good health and CMV-seronegative.

The chain combines TRBV10-1 with TRBJ2-1; 7 nucleotides agree with TRBD2. In germline, CDR1 is WNHNN, CDR2 SYGVQD (reference sequence). CDR3 length: 15 residues. V lost 3 bases, J lost 10 bases, and 12 bases stayed unmatched. Written as DNA, the CDR3 is TGCGCCAGCAGTGAAAAGCGGGGAGAACGGAGGGAGCAGTTCTTC. This sequence encodes CASSEKRGERREQFF.

The genes are TRBV29-1 and TRBJ1-2, with 10 bases aligning to TRBD1. CDR1 is SQVTM, CDR2 ANQGSEA, per germline. The V and J ends lost 6 bases and 4 bases, in that order; junction bases with no gene match: 11. The CDR3 consists of 15 residues. The CDR3 nucleotides read TGCAGCGTCTACGGGGGCCGGGACAGGGGCTATGGCTACACCTTC. Its translation: CSVYGGRDRGYGYTF.

The chain combines TRBV13 with TRBJ2-1, with 8 bases identical to TRBD1. Germline assignment: CDR1 PRHDT and CDR2 FYEKMQ (reference sequence). V gave up 1 base and J gave up 2 bases; unmatched junction bases: 4. The CDR3 spans 16 residues. This CDR3 reads CASSLATGAAYNEQFF. The CDR3, as DNA: TGTGCCAGCAGCTTAGCGACAGGGGCCGCCTACAATGAGCAGTTCTTC.

This clone showed up just a few times. The rearrangement joins TRBV5-6 to TRBJ2-6, with D possibly TRBD2 on 6 matching bases. Trimming removed 5 bases at V and 1 base at J, with 16 bases between. CDR1 SGHDT and CDR2 YYEEEE come from the germline V gene. The length of the CDR3 is 17 residues. The CDR3 loop reads CASRRGEAFSGANVLTF. As DNA, the CDR3 is TGTGCCAGCAGGCGGGGAGAAGCATTTTCTGGGGCCAACGTCCTGACTTTC.

This clone was detected only a few times. The same CDR3 is also encoded by other DNA sequences in this sample. The chain links TRBV7-9 to TRBJ1-1, with D possibly matching TRBD1 (6 bases). The CDR3 contains 15 residues. Trimming removed 2 bases from V and 0 bases from J, with 10 bases in between. The V gene's germline CDR1 is SEHNR and CDR2 FQNEAQ (reference sequence). The DNA for the CDR3 is TGTGCCAGCAGCTTACTAGGACAGATGAACACTGAAGCTTTCTTT. Amino acid sequence: CASSLLGQMNTEAFF.

This clone came up a few times. The CDR3 here is CASVDRDFNQPQHF. The CDR3 bases are TGTGCTAGTGTGGACAGGGATTTTAATCAGCCCCAGCATTTT. The chain recombines TRBV12-5 with TRBJ1-5, with 8 positions matching TRBD1. This CDR3 has 14 residues. Germline V CDR1 and CDR2: LGHNT, FRNRAP. Trimming removed 7 bases from V and 4 bases from J; junction bases left unmatched: 6.

This chain joins TRBV7-9 and TRBJ2-7; D possibly corresponds to TRBD2 (5 bases). CDR1 and CDR2 from the germline V gene are SEHNR and FQNEAQ (reference sequence). Trimming pared 5 bases from V and 6 bases from J, leaving 11 bases between. The CDR3 runs 12 residues. In DNA form, the CDR3 reads TGTGCCAGCAGCCCCGCCGGAGGCGAGCAGTACTTC. This translates into CASSPAGGEQYF.

The chain uses TRBV7-6 and TRBJ2-7, with D tentatively TRBD1 (5 bases). The V end lost 5 bases, the J end lost 4 bases, and 9 bases lay between the germline ends. CDR1 and CDR2 from the germline V gene are SGHVS and FNYEAQ. The CDR3 sequence is 12 residues long. CDR3 sequence: CASSRGPYEQYF. CDR3 coding DNA: TGTGCCAGCAGCAGGGGCCCATACGAGCAGTACTTC.

This clone turned up a few times. This chain connects TRBV5-1 to TRBJ1-1; 9 nucleotides line up with TRBD1. Germline V CDR1 and CDR2: SGHRS, YFSETQ. The junction had 5 bases not matched to a gene; V was cut back by 2 bases and J by 0 bases. The CDR3 consists of 16 residues. The CDR3 region is CASSLTTGGLNTEAFF. CDR3 DNA: TGCGCCAGCAGCTTAACTACAGGGGGCCTGAACACTGAAGCTTTCTTT.

The J gene is TRBJ1-1, the V gene TRBV5-8; no firm D call. Per germline, CDR1 SGHTS and CDR2 YDEGEE. Between the trimmed V and J ends, which lost 0 bases and 1 base, there was a span of 10 bases. The CDR3 sequence is 15 residues long. CDR3 protein: CASSLGFGPNTEAFF. CDR3 nucleotides: TGTGCCAGCAGCTTGGGTTTTGGGCCGAACACTGAAGCTTTCTTT.

The V gene is TRBV11-2, the J gene TRBJ1-4, with unresolved D. Germline V gene data show CDR1 as SGHAT and CDR2 as FQNNGV. The CDR3 contains 16 residues. Trimming removed 0 bases from V and 9 bases from J, with 17 bases in between. The CDR3 protein is CASSLDTPSHPKKLFF. CDR3 nucleotide sequence: TGTGCCAGCAGCTTAGATACACCTTCTCACCCGAAAAAACTGTTTTTT.

The CDR3 loop reads CASSANRDRVNEQYF. Here the CDR3 DNA reads TGCGCCAGCAGTGCCAACCGGGACAGGGTGAACGAGCAGTACTTC. V gene TRBV10-1 combines with J gene TRBJ2-7; 9 nucleotides match TRBD1. The CDR3 spans 15 residues. The germline V gene has CDR1 WNHNN and CDR2 SYGVQD (reference sequence). V was pared by 4 bases and J by 5 bases, with 9 bases of the junction left unmatched.

This clone was observed once. The chain joins TRBV9 to TRBJ2-3; maybe TRBD2 (5 bases). Deletions cut 3 bases from V and 3 bases from J, with 14 bases between. The CDR3 has 15 amino acids. CDR1 is SGDLS and CDR2 is YYNGEE in the germline V gene. The CDR3 DNA reads as TGTGCCAGCAGCGCGCTAGCTTACGGGACAGATACGCAGTATTTT. It codes for CASSALAYGTDTQYF.

As DNA, the CDR3 is TGTGCCAGCTCCACAGGCGCGTACAATGAGCAGTTCTTC. It encodes CASSTGAYNEQFF. V usage is TRBV11-3 and J usage is TRBJ2-1; D might be TRBD1 (5 bases). Germline V gene sequence: CDR1 SGHNT, CDR2 YENEEA. This CDR3 contains 13 residues. V was cut by 8 bases and J by 4 bases, with 12 bases left in between.

The chain recombines TRBV27 with TRBJ2-3; D remains unclear. The V gene's germline CDR1 is MNHEY and CDR2 SMNVEV (reference sequence). V lost 3 bases and J 0 bases, leaving 10 bases between the germline ends. The CDR3 has 15 residues. Here the CDR3 reads CASSLGLTSTDTQYF. For the CDR3, the DNA is TGTGCCAGCAGTTTGGGCTTGACCAGCACAGATACGCAGTATTTT.

The chain joins TRBV15 to TRBJ2-5; 12 positions match TRBD2. Per germline, CDR1 LNHNV and CDR2 YYDKDF (reference sequence). The length of the CDR3 is 15 residues. The V segment lost 7 bases and the J segment 2 bases; nucleotides outside the gene matches: 5. The CDR3: CATKTSGSKQETQYF. In DNA, the CDR3 is TGTGCCACCAAGACTAGCGGGAGTAAACAAGAGACCCAGTACTTC.

V gene TRBV7-9 combines with J gene TRBJ1-1; perhaps TRBD1 as D (5 bases). CDR1 and CDR2 from the germline V gene are SEHNR and FQNEAQ (reference sequence). The CDR3 has 14 amino acids. Between the trimmed V and J ends, which lost 4 bases and 1 base, there was a span of 10 bases. CDR3 in DNA: TGTGCCAGCAGCTCAGGGTTAGGGAACACTGAAGCTTTCTTT. Its translation is CASSSGLGNTEAFF. Filled out from reference TRBV7-9 and TRBJ1-1, the complete variable domain reads DTGVSQNPRHKITKRGQNVTFRCDPISEHNRLYWYRQTLGQGPEFLTYFQNEAQLEKSRLLSDRFSAERPKGSFSTLEIQRTEQGDSAMYLCASSSGLGNTEAFFGQGTRLTVV.

J is TRBJ1-1 and V is TRBV21-1; whether TRBD1, the table's D call, matches the DNA was not checked. TRBV21-1 is a known pseudogene. The CDR3 runs to 13 residues. The chain's CDR3 is CASPGTEATEAFF. The CDR3 DNA is TGTGCCAGCCCGGGGACAGAAGCCACTGAAGCTTTCTTT.

The V call is TRBV15, the J call TRBJ1-1; maybe TRBD1 (6 bases). Trimming took 5 bases from V and 0 from J, leaving 13 bases between them. Germline-derived CDR1 and CDR2 are LNHNV and YYDKDF (reference sequence). The CDR3 covers 15 residues. This chain's CDR3 is CATSLGADLNTEAFF. The CDR3 nucleotides are TGTGCCACCAGCCTGGGGGCAGACTTGAACACTGAAGCTTTCTTT. Full variable domain (outside the CDR3, taken from reference TRBV15 and TRBJ1-1): DAMVIQNPRYQVTQFGKPVTLSCSQTLNHNVMYWYQQKSSQAPKLLFHYYDKDFNNEADTPDNFQSRRPNTSFCFLDIRSPGLGDTAMYLCATSLGADLNTEAFFGQGTRLTVV.

The V gene is TRBV10-1, the J gene TRBJ2-1, with 13 bases identical to TRBD2. The germline gives CDR1 WNHNN, CDR2 SYGVQD (reference sequence). The CDR3 is made up of 17 amino acids. Trimming removed 4 bases from V and 4 bases from J; junction bases left unmatched: 7. Here the CDR3 reads CASSALATSGGYNEQFF. CDR3 DNA: TGCGCCAGCAGTGCCCTAGCGACTAGCGGGGGGTACAATGAGCAGTTCTTC.

The rearrangement links TRBV27 to TRBJ2-7, with 8 bases aligning to TRBD1. Germline V CDR1 and CDR2: MNHEY, SMNVEV (reference sequence). Trimming at V came to 5 bases and at J to 2 bases, leaving 8 bases not matched to a gene. The CDR3 has 15 residues. Here the CDR3 reads CASSPRTGPPYEQYF. CDR3 in DNA: TGTGCCAGCAGTCCTCGGACAGGGCCGCCCTACGAGCAGTACTTC.